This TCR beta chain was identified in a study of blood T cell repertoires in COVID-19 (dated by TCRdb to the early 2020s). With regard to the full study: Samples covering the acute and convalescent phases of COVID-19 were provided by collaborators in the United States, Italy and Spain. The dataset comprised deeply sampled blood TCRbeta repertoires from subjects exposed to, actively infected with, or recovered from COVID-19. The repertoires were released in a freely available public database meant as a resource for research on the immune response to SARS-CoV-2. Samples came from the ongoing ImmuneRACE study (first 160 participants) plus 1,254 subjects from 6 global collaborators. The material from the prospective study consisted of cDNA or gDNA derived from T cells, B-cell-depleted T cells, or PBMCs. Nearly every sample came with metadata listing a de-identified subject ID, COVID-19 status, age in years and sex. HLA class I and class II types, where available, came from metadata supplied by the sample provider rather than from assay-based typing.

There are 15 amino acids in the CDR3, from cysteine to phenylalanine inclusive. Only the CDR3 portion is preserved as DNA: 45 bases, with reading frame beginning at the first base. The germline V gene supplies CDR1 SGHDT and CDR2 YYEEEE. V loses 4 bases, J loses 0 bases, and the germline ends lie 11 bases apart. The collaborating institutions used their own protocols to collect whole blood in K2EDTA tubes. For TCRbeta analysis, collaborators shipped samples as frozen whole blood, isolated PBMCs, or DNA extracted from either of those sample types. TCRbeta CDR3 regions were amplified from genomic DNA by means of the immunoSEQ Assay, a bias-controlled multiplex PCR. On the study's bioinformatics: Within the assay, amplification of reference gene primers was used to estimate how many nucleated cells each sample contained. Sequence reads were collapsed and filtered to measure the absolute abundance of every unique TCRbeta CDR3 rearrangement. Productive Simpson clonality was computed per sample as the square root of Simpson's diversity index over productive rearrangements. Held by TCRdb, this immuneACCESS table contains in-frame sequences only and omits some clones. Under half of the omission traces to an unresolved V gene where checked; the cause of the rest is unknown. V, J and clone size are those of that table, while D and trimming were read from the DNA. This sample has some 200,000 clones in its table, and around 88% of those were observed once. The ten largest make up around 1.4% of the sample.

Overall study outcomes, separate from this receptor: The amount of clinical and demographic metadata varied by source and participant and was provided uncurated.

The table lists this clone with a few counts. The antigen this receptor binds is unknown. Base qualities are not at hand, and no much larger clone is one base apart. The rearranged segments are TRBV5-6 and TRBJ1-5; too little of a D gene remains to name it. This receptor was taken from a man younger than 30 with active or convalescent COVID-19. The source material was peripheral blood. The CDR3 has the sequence CASSPGVTSNQPQHF. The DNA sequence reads TGTGCCAGCAGCCCCGGGGTCACTAGCAATCAGCCCCAGCATTTT.